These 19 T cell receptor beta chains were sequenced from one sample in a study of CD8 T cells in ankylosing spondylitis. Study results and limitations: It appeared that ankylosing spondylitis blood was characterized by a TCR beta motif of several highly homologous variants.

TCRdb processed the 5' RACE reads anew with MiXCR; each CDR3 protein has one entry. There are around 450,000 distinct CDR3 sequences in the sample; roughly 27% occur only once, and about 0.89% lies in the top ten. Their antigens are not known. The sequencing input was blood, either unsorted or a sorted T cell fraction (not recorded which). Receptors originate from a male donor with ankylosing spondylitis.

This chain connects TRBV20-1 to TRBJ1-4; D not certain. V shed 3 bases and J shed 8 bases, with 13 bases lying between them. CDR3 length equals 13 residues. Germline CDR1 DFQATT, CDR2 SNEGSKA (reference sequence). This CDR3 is CSARSRIGEKLFF. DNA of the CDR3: TGCAGTGCTAGGTCTAGGATAGGAGAAAAACTGTTTTTT.

Written as DNA, the CDR3 is TGTGCCAGCATCAGGCGGGAAGGAGAGACCCAGTACTTC. It encodes CASIRREGETQYF. The chain uses TRBV2 and TRBJ2-5, with D possibly matching TRBD2 (6 bases). From germline, CDR1 is SNHLY and CDR2 FYNNEI. The CDR3 loop spans 13 amino acids. The ends were cut back, 7 bases at V and 4 bases at J, with 13 bases in the middle.

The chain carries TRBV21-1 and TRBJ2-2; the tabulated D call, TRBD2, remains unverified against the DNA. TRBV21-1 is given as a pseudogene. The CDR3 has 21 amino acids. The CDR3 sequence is CASSMSVGLAGSGDRAGELFF. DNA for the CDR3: TGTGCCAGCAGTATGTCGGTGGGACTAGCGGGGTCGGGGGATCGAGCCGGGGAGCTGTTTTTT.

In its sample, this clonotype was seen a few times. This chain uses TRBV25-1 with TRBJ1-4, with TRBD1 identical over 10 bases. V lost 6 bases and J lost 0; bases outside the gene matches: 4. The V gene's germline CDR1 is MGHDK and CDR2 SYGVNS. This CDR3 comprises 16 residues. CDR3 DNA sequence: TGTGCCAGCAGCCGGGACAGGGGTGCAACTAATGAAAAACTGTTTTTT. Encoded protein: CASSRDRGATNEKLFF.

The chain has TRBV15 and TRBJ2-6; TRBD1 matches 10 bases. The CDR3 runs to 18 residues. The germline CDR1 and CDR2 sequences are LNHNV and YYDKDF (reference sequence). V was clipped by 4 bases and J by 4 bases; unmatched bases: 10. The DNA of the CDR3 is TGTGCCACCAGCACTCACCGGGACAGGGGAACAGGGGCCAACGTCCTGACTTTC. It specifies CATSTHRDRGTGANVLTF.

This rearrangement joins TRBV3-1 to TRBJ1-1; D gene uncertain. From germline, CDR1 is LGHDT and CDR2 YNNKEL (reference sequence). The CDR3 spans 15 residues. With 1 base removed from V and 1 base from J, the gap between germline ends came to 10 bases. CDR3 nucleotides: TGTGCCAGCAGCCAAGGTCGGGTAGGGAACACTGAAGCTTTCTTT. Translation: CASSQGRVGNTEAFF. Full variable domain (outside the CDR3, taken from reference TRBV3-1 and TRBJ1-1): DTAVSQTPKYLVTQMGNDKSIKCEQNLGHDTMYWYKQDSKKFLKIMFSYNNKELIINETVPNRFSPKSPDKAHLNLHINSLELGDSAVYFCASSQGRVGNTEAFFGQGTRLTVV.

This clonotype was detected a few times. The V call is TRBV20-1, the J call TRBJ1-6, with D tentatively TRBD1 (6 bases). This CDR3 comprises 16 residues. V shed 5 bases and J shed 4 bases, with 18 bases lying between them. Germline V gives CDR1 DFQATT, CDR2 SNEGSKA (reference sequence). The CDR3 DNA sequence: TGCAGTGCTGAACCCGGCGGGGGCAGATATAATTCACCCCTCCACTTT. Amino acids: CSAEPGGGRYNSPLHF.

DNA of the CDR3: TGCGCCAGCAGTTATGGACTAGCGGGAGAGTCAGATACGCAGTATTTT. Translating gives CASSYGLAGESDTQYF. The chain has TRBV5-1 and TRBJ2-3; 13 bases are shared with TRBD2. V lost 5 bases to trimming and J lost 4 bases; unmatched junction nucleotides: 7. CDR3 size: 16 residues. Germline CDR1 is SGHRS and CDR2 is YFSETQ.

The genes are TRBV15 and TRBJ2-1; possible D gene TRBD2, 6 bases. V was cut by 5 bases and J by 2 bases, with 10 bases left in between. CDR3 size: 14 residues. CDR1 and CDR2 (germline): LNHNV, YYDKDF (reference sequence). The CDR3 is CATSGDSTYNEQFF. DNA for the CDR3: TGTGCCACCAGCGGGGACTCCACCTACAATGAGCAGTTCTTC.

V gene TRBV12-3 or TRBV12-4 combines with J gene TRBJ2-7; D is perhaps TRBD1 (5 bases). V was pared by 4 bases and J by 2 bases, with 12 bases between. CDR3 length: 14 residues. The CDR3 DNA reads TGTGCCAGCAGTTATTTTCAGGGCGCCTACGAGCAGTACTTC. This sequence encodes CASSYFQGAYEQYF.

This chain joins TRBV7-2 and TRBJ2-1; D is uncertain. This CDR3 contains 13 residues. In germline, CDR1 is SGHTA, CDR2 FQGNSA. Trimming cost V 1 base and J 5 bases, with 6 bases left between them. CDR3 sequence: CASSLDRHNEQFF. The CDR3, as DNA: TGTGCCAGCAGCTTAGACAGACACAATGAGCAGTTCTTC.

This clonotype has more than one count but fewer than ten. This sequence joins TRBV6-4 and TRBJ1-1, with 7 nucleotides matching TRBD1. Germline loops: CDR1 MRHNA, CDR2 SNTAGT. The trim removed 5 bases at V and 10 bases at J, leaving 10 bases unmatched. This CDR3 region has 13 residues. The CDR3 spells CASSQRDPGGAFF. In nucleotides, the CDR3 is TGTGCCAGCAGTCAGCGGGATCCAGGGGGAGCTTTCTTT.

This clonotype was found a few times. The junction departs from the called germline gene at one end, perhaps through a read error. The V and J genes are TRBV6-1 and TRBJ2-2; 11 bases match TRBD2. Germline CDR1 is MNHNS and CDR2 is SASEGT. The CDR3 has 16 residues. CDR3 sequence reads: CASSERTSGYTGELFF. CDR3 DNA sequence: TGTGCCAGTAGTGAAAGGACTAGCGGGTACACCGGGGAGCTGTTTTTT.

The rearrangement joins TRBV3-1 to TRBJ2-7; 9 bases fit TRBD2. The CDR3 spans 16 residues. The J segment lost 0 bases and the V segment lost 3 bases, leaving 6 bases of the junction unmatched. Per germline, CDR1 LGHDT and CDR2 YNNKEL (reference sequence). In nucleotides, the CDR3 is TGTGCCAGCAGCCATGCCAGCGGGAGGTCCTCCTACGAGCAGTACTTC. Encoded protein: CASSHASGRSSYEQYF.

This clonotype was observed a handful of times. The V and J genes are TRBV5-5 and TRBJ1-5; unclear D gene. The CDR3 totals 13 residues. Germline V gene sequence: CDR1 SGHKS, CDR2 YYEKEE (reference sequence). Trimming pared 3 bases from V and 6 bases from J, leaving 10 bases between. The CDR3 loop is CASSYLGPQPQHF. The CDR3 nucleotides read TGTGCCAGCAGCTACCTAGGACCTCAGCCCCAGCATTTT.

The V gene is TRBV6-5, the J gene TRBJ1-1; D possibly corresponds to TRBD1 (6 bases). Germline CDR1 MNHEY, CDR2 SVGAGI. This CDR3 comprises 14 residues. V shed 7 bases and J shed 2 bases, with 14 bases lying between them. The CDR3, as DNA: TGTGCCAGCAACTTACTAGGGGGTAACACTGAAGCTTTCTTT. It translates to CASNLLGGNTEAFF.

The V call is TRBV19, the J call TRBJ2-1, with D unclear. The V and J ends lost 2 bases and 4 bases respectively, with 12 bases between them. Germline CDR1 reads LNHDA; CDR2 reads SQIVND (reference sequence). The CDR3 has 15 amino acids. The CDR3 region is CASSISNQPYNEQFF. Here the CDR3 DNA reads TGTGCCAGTAGTATATCAAACCAGCCTTACAATGAGCAGTTCTTC. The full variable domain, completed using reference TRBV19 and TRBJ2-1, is DGGITQSPKYLFRKEGQNVTLSCEQNLNHDAMYWYRQDPGQGLRLIYYSQIVNDFQKGDIAEGYSVSREKKESFPLTVTSAQKNPTAFYLCASSISNQPYNEQFFGPGTRLTVL.

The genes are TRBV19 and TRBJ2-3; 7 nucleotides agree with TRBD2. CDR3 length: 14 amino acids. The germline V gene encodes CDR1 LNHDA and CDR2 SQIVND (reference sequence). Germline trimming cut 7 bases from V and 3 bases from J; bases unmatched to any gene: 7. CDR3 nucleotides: TGTGCCAGTAATATCGGCGGGAGTACAGATACGCAGTATTTT. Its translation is CASNIGGSTDTQYF.

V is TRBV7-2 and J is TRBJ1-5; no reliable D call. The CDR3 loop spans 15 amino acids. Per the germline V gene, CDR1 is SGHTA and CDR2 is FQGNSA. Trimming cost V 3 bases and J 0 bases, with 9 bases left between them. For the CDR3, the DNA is TGTGCCAGCAGCTTTACTATTAATAGCAATCAGCCCCAGCATTTT. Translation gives CASSFTINSNQPQHF.